Listed here are 18 T cell receptor beta chains from one sample, sequenced in a study of blood T cell repertoires in COVID-19. The protocol was immunoSEQ multiplex PCR, while the TCRdb copy is restricted to in-frame clones and leaves out a portion. The sample comprises roughly 370,000 clones, 80% to 90% of which are singletons, and about a tenth rests with the top ten. Source material: PBMCs or T cells enriched from blood (not recorded which). Receptor source: a woman aged 45-59 years who had recovered from COVID-19.

The chain carries TRBV6-1 and TRBJ1-5; 7 nucleotides agree with TRBD1. This CDR3 has 16 residues. Germline V gene lookup returns CDR1 MNHNS and CDR2 SASEGT. The J segment lost 6 bases and the V segment lost 4 bases, leaving 12 bases of the junction unmatched. The chain's CDR3 is CASSATSGGGGQPQHF. DNA for the CDR3: TGTGCCAGCAGTGCAACCTCTGGAGGGGGCGGTCAGCCCCAGCATTTT.

This rearrangement joins TRBV7-3 to TRBJ2-5, with 11 positions matching TRBD2. The V gene end was trimmed by 6 bases and the J gene end by 1 base; junction bases not matched to a gene: 4. Germline V gene lookup returns CDR1 SGHTA and CDR2 FQGTGA. This CDR3 comprises 15 residues. DNA of the CDR3: TGTGCCAGCAGTACTACTAGCGGGGGCCAAGAGACCCAGTACTTC. Amino acid sequence: CASSTTSGGQETQYF.

About this clone itself: This sample also contains other DNA sequences that code for the same CDR3. The J gene is TRBJ1-1, the V gene TRBV19, with D unclear. V was cut by 3 bases and J by 2 bases, with 7 bases left in between. The CDR3 is 13 residues long. Germline CDR1 reads LNHDA; CDR2 reads SQIVND (reference sequence). The CDR3 is CASSIRVNTEAFF. DNA for the CDR3: TGTGCCAGTAGTATCCGGGTAAACACTGAAGCTTTCTTT. Full variable domain (outside the CDR3, taken from reference TRBV19 and TRBJ1-1): DGGITQSPKYLFRKEGQNVTLSCEQNLNHDAMYWYRQDPGQGLRLIYYSQIVNDFQKGDIAEGYSVSREKKESFPLTVTSAQKNPTAFYLCASSIRVNTEAFFGQGTRLTVV.

The chain employs TRBV2 and TRBJ2-3; D possibly corresponds to TRBD1 (6 bases). CDR3 length equals 16 residues. Germline values: CDR1 SNHLY, CDR2 FYNNEI. V gave up 6 bases and J gave up 6 bases, with 22 bases separating them. The DNA of the CDR3 is TGTGCCAGCAGGGTGGTGGGACAACTCCTGCAGGATACGCAGTATTTT. Its translation is CASRVVGQLLQDTQYF.

This clone was seen once. The chain combines TRBV28 with TRBJ1-3, with a possible D match to TRBD1 (5 bases). This CDR3 contains 15 residues. Trimming left V 6 bases short and J 1 base short, with 13 bases between. In germline, CDR1 is MDHEN, CDR2 SYDVKM. CDR3 region: CASRTPSGSGNTIYF. In DNA, the CDR3 is TGTGCCAGCAGGACTCCATCAGGGTCTGGAAACACCATATATTTT.

J is TRBJ1-1 and V is TRBV12-3 or TRBV12-4; possible D gene TRBD1, 5 bases. V shed 3 bases and J shed 3 bases, with 8 bases lying between them. The CDR3 is made up of 13 amino acids. As DNA, the CDR3 is TGTGCCAGCAGTTTCAGGGTCGACACTGAAGCTTTCTTT. Translation: CASSFRVDTEAFF.

This chain joins TRBV18 and TRBJ2-5; D ambiguous. Per germline, CDR1 KGHSH and CDR2 LQKENI. There are 11 residues in the CDR3. Trimming left V 5 bases short and J 2 bases short, with 3 bases between. CDR3 residues: CASSLQETQYF. As DNA, the CDR3 is TGTGCCAGCTCATTACAAGAGACCCAGTACTTC.

This chain uses TRBV9 with TRBJ2-3; possibly TRBD1 for D (6 bases). The ends were cut back, 3 bases at V and 2 bases at J, with 19 bases in the middle. The germline V gene encodes CDR1 SGDLS and CDR2 YYNGEE. The CDR3 extends over 17 amino acids. The CDR3 loop is CASSAPMGALPTDTQYF. The CDR3, as DNA: TGTGCCAGCAGCGCCCCGATGGGGGCTCTTCCCACAGATACGCAGTATTTT.

This chain links TRBV7-9 with TRBJ1-4; 10 bases match TRBD1. V trimming: 1 base; J trimming: 0 bases; junction bases outside the gene matches: 2. CDR1 and CDR2 (germline): SEHNR, FQNEAQ (reference sequence). The CDR3 has 17 amino acids. CDR3 sequence reads: CASSLGTGGATNEKLFF. Written as DNA, the CDR3 is TGTGCCAGCAGCTTAGGGACAGGGGGTGCAACTAATGAAAAACTGTTTTTT.

This clone was found once. The genes are TRBV19 and TRBJ2-1; TRBD1 might be the D (6 bases). The CDR3 totals 14 residues. Germline CDR1 reads LNHDA; CDR2 reads SQIVND (reference sequence). The ends were cut back, 1 base at V and 5 bases at J, with 9 bases in the middle. The CDR3 region has the DNA TGTGCCAGTAGTATAGTGGCAGGGGACAATGAGCAGTTCTTC. Translation: CASSIVAGDNEQFF.

V and J are TRBV6-5 and TRBJ1-1, with D unclear. The CDR3 extends over 13 amino acids. Trimming pared 0 bases from V and 8 bases from J, leaving 10 bases between. CDR1 is MNHEY, CDR2 SVGAGI, per germline. Written as DNA, the CDR3 is TGTGCCAGCAGTTACTCCGCAGGAAAGGAAGCTTTCTTT. It is translated as CASSYSAGKEAFF.

J is TRBJ2-1 and V is TRBV7-2, with D maybe TRBD1 (5 bases). CDR3 length equals 17 residues. Trimming pared 2 bases from V and 0 bases from J, leaving 14 bases between. Germline V gene lookup returns CDR1 SGHTA and CDR2 FQGNSA. The CDR3 loop reads CASSLQGKYSSYNEQFF. CDR3 DNA: TGTGCCAGCAGCTTACAGGGCAAGTACTCCTCCTACAATGAGCAGTTCTTC.

The chain uses TRBV30 and TRBJ1-5; no reliable D call. The CDR3 covers 18 residues. Germline V gene data show CDR1 as GTSNPN and CDR2 as SVGIG (reference sequence). Trimming shortened V by 0 bases and J by 3 bases, and 21 bases separated the two germline ends. The CDR3 spells CAWSVQRSGRPTNQPQHF. CDR3 in DNA: TGTGCCTGGAGTGTACAAAGGTCCGGGAGGCCCACCAATCAGCCCCAGCATTTT.

V and J are TRBV6-1 and TRBJ2-1, with TRBD2 identical over 8 bases. The germline CDR1 and CDR2 sequences are MNHNS and SASEGT. There are 17 residues in the CDR3. J was trimmed by 1 base and V by 4 bases; bases with no gene match: 9. The CDR3 reads CASSVLEGGGSYNEQFF. The CDR3 nucleotides read TGTGCCAGCAGTGTCCTGGAGGGCGGGGGGTCCTACAATGAGCAGTTCTTC.

V usage is TRBV9 and J usage is TRBJ1-6; D not certain. Looked up from germline, CDR1 is SGDLS and CDR2 is YYNGEE. The CDR3 totals 13 residues. V gave up 3 bases and J gave up 8 bases, with 9 bases separating them. CDR3 sequence (DNA): TGTGCCAGCAGCGCACTTATGGATTCACCCCTCCACTTT. Its translation is CASSALMDSPLHF.

This clone was counted between two and nine times. CDR3 DNA sequence: TGTGCCAGCAGCCTGGGGCAGGGAAATCAGCCCCAGCATTTT. Its translation is CASSLGQGNQPQHF. The V and J genes are TRBV3-1 (or the pseudogene TRBV3-2) and TRBJ1-5; perhaps TRBD1 as D (5 bases). Trimming removed 4 bases at V and 4 bases at J, with 11 bases between. The germline gives CDR1 LGHDT, CDR2 YNNKEL (reference sequence). The CDR3 is 14 residues long.

The genes are TRBV28 and TRBJ2-5; tentative D call: TRBD1 (6 bases). The CDR3 is 15 amino acids. Germline assignment: CDR1 MDHEN and CDR2 SYDVKM. V dropped 3 bases and J dropped 3 bases, with 14 bases sitting between them. In DNA form, the CDR3 reads TGTGCCAGCAGTTTTTGGGGGCCAGGTAAAGAGACCCAGTACTTC. It yields the protein CASSFWGPGKETQYF.

The chain carries TRBV6-5 and TRBJ1-3; unclear D gene. Germline-derived CDR1 and CDR2 are MNHEY and SVGAGI. This CDR3 spans 14 amino acids. The V end lost 6 bases, the J end lost 7 bases, and 16 bases lay between the germline ends. For the CDR3, the DNA is TGTGCCAGCAGGGCGAGCCTAGCTCGGAACACCATATATTTT. Translating gives CASRASLARNTIYF.